Given below is one T cell receptor beta chain in context. The antigen remains unidentified. The sample comes from a study of cytomegalovirus exposure and HLA in healthy donors. Overall study results and limits: Being indistinguishable, some V segments were excluded, TRBV6-2 and TRBV6-3 among them. A later analysis by the authors found several of the most significant clusters apparently linked to common viral pathogens.

V gave up 1 base and J gave up 0 bases, with 8 bases separating them. Germline CDR1 SGHRS, CDR2 YFSETQ. The CDR3 spans 15 residues. With 60 Vbeta and 13 Jbeta primers, the PCR was carried out. Assay: immunoSEQ multiplex PCR; the TCRdb copy retains only in-frame clones and omits some. The table includes approximately 110,000 clones, under 80% detected once. The sequencing sample was made of PBMCs. This receptor was identified in a woman aged 40 to 55 in good health and CMV-seropositive. The V call is TRBV5-1, the J call TRBJ1-3; no reliable D call. The CDR3 DNA sequence: TGCGCCAGCAGCTTGATCGGGGACTCTGGAAACACCATATATTTT. Amino acid sequence: CASSLIGDSGNTIYF.